This TCR beta chain was recorded in a study of CD8 T cells in ankylosing spondylitis. TCRdb analysed the 5' RACE reads with MiXCR anew, one entry per CDR3 protein. The sample records about 25,000 distinct CDR3 sequences, about 2.6% being singletons. The germline V gene has CDR1 SGDLS and CDR2 YYNGEE. V was pared by 3 bases and J by 2 bases, with 10 bases of the junction left unmatched. The CDR3 sequence is 16 residues long. This clonotype was seen ten or more times. This chain links TRBV9 with TRBJ2-5; TRBD1 aligns across 7 bases. The origin of this receptor is a female donor with ankylosing spondylitis or in good health (not recorded which). Sequences were obtained from blood, either unsorted or a sorted T cell fraction (not recorded which). CDR3 region: CASSERAQGEQETQYF. CDR3 nucleotides: TGTGCCAGCAGCGAACGGGCCCAGGGGGAACAAGAGACCCAGTACTTC.